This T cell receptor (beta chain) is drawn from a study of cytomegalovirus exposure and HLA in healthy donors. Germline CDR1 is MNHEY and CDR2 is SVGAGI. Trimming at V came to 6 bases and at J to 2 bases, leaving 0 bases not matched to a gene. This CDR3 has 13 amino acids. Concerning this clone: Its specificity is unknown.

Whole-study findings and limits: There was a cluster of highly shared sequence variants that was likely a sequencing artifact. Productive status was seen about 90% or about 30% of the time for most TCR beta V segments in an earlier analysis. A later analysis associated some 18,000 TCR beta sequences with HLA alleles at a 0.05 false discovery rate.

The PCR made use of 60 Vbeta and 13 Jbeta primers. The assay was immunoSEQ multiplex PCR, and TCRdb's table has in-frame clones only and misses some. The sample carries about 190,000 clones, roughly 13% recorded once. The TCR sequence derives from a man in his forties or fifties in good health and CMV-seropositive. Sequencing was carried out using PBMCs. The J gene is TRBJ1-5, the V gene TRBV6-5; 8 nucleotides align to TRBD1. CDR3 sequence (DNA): TGTGCCAGCAGCAGGGGGCGCAATCAGCCCCAGCATTTT. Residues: CASSRGRNQPQHF.